The clone carrying this T cell receptor beta chain was seen repeatedly, ten times or more. The antigen remains undetermined. This sample stems from a study of regulatory T cells in long-lasting Graves disease. Study-level results: Small sample size may have lowered accuracy. Persistent Graves' patients showed a TCR diversity that was lower than that of newly diagnosed ones.

To make TCR beta libraries, researchers used iRepertoire HTBI primers and Arm-PCR of CDR3 regions. TCRdb reprocessed the multiplex PCR reads via MiXCR and lists one record per CDR3 protein. The data contain 250,000 to 300,000 distinct CDR3 sequences, around a sixth of them seen just once; the ten biggest clones take up approximately 15%. As for time point: newly diagnosed GD, antithyroid drugs for less than 3 months. PBMC-extracted RNA yielded the TCR library. Criteria from the American Thyroid Association guidelines were applied to diagnose Graves' disease. With 5 bases clipped from V and 5 bases from J, the junction kept 5 bases outside the gene matches. Germline loops: CDR1 ENHRY, CDR2 SYGVKD. This CDR3 is 14 amino acids long. These records were also assigned to another study, of T cells in Graves' hyperthyroidism and ophthalmopathy.

The V and J genes are TRBV10-3 and TRBJ1-5; 8 nucleotides match TRBD1. Source: peripheral blood mononuclear cells (PBMCs), taken at new diagnosis, from a patient treated with antithyroid drugs. This TCR was recovered from a woman younger than 45 with Graves disease. CDR3: CAISRQGPDQPQHF. For the CDR3, the DNA is TGTGCCATCAGTCGACAGGGGCCGGATCAGCCCCAGCATTTT.